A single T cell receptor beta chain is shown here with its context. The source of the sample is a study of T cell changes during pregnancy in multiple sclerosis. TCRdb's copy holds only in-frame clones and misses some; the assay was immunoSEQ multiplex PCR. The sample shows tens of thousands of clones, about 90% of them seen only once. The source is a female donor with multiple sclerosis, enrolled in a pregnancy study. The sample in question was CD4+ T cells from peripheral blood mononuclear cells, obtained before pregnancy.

In DNA form, the CDR3 reads TGTGCCAGTAGGCCCCCCGGGACAGGGGCTAATAGCTACACCTTC. It codes for CASRPPGTGANSYTF. V is TRBV19 and J is TRBJ1-2, with 10 positions matching TRBD1. CDR1 is LNHDA, CDR2 SQIVND, per germline (reference sequence). CDR3 length equals 15 residues. V was pared by 6 bases and J by 9 bases, with 13 bases of the junction left unmatched. The whole variable domain, remainder taken from reference TRBV19 and TRBJ1-2, is DGGITQSPKYLFRKEGQNVTLSCEQNLNHDAMYWYRQDPGQGLRLIYYSQIVNDFQKGDIAEGYSVSREKKESFPLTVTSAQKNPTAFYLCASRPPGTGANSYTFGSGTRLTVV.